This T cell receptor (beta chain) was captured by sequencing in a study of shared clonotypes between healthy human individuals. About the research overall: Researchers assigned three CD4 naive, three CD4 memory, two CD8 naive and one CD8 memory plate to each donor.

Study-level results: Naive subsets tended to show greater estimated richness than memory subsets.

Clones were sequenced by immunoSEQ multiplex PCR, and TCRdb holds only the in-frame ones, with some missing. This table has about 2.4 million clones, over 85% appearing once. Concerning this clone: The antigen is unknown.

CDR3 length: 15 amino acids. V lost 4 bases and J lost 1; bases outside the gene matches: 2. Looked up from germline, CDR1 is SGHDT and CDR2 is YYEEEE. The gene calls are TRBV5-6 and TRBJ2-2, with 9 positions matching TRBD2. Sequencing used naive CD4+ T cells sorted from blood. Subset here: CD45RA+ positively selected. This clonotype was sampled from a man between 18 and 35 years old in good health. The CDR3 DNA reads TGTGCCAGCAGCACGACTAGCGGGAACACCGGGGAGCTGTTTTTT. Amino acid sequence: CASSTTSGNTGELFF.